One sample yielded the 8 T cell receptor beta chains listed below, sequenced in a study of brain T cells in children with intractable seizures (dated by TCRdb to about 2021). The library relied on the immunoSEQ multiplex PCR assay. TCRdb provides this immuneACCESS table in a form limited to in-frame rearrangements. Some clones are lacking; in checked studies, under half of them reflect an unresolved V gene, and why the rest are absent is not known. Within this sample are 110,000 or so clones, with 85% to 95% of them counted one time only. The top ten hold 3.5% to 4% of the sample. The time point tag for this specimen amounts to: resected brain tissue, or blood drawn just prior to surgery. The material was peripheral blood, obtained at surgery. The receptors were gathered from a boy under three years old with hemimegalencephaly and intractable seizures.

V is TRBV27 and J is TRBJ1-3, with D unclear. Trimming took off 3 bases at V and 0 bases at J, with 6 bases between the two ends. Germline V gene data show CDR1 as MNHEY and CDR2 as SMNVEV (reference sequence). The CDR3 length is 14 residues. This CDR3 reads CASSFRGSGNTIYF. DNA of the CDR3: TGTGCCAGCAGTTTTCGGGGCTCTGGAAACACCATATATTTT.

As DNA, the CDR3 is TGCAGCGTTGACCCCCGGACAGGGTGGACCTACAATGAGCAGTTCTTC. It encodes CSVDPRTGWTYNEQFF. V and J are TRBV29-1 and TRBJ2-1, with TRBD1 matching over 8 bases. V gave up 3 bases and J gave up 2 bases; unmatched junction bases: 9. This CDR3 region has 16 residues. CDR1 and CDR2 (germline): SQVTM, ANQGSEA.

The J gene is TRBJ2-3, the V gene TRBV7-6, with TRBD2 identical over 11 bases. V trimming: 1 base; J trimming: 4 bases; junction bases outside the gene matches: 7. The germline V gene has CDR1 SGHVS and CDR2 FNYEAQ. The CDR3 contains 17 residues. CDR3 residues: CASSLGTSGRIADTQYF. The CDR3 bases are TGTGCCAGCAGCTTAGGAACTAGCGGGAGAATCGCAGATACGCAGTATTTT.

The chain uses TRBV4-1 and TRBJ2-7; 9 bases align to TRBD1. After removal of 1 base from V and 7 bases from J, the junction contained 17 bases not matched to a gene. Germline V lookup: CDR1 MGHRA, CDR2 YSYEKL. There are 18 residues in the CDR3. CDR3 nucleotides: TGCGCCAGCAGCCAAGTGTTCAGACAGGGGGGCAATTCAGGGGAGCAGTACTTC. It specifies CASSQVFRQGGNSGEQYF.

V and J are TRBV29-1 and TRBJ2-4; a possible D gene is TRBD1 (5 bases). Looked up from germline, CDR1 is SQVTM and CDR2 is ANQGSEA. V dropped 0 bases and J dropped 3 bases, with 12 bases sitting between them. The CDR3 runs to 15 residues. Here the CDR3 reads CSVEDSTEVKNIQYF. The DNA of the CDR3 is TGCAGCGTTGAAGATTCGACAGAAGTCAAAAACATTCAGTACTTC.

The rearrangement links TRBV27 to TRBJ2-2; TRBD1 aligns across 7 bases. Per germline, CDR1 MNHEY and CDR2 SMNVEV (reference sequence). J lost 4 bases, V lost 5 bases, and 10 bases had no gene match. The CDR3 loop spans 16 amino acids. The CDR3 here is CASSPLTGTGTGELFF. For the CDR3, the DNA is TGTGCCAGCAGTCCCCTGACAGGGACGGGCACCGGGGAGCTGTTTTTT.

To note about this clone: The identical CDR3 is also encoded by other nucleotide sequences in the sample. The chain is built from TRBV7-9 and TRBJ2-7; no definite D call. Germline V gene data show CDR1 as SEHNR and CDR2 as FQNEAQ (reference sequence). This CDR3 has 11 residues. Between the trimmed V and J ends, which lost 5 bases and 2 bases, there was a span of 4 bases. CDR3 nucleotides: TGTGCCAGCAGCCTGACCTACGAGCAGTACTTC. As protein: CASSLTYEQYF.

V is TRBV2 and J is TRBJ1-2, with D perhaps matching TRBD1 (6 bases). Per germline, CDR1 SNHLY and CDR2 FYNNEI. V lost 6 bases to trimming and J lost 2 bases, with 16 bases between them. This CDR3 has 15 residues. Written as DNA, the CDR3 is TGTGCCAGCAGAACTCCGGGACATGAAAACTATGGCTACACCTTC. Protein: CASRTPGHENYGYTF. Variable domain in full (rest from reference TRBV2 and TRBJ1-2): EPEVTQTPSHQVTQMGQEVILRCVPISNHLYFYWYRQILGQKVEFLVSFYNNEISEKSEIFDDQFSVERPDGSNFTLKIRSTKLEDSAMYFCASRTPGHENYGYTFGSGTRLTVV.